The next 7 T cell receptor beta chains were all read from a single sample in a study of blood T cell repertoires in COVID-19. Clones were read by immunoSEQ multiplex PCR, and TCRdb kept only the in-frame ones, dropping some. This sample has 120,000 or so clones, with about 80% found just once. The sample consisted of peripheral blood. The receptors originated from a man in his fifties or sixties with acute or convalescent COVID-19.

V is TRBV6-5 and J is TRBJ1-4; D might be TRBD1 (5 bases). Germline-derived CDR1 and CDR2 are MNHEY and SVGAGI. V lost 0 bases to trimming and J lost 11 bases, with 13 bases between them. The CDR3 covers 14 residues. CDR3 nucleotide sequence: TGTGCCAGCAGTTACTCGGGGCAGGGCGGCAAACTGTTTTTT. This encodes CASSYSGQGGKLFF.

About this clone itself: Within the sample, other DNA sequences also encode this same CDR3. The chain joins TRBV18 to TRBJ1-1, with TRBD1 as a possible D gene (6 bases). Between the trimmed V and J ends, which lost 3 bases and 1 base, there was a span of 9 bases. The CDR3 is made up of 14 amino acids. CDR1 and CDR2 from the germline V gene are KGHSH and LQKENI. CDR3: CASSPGQGNTEAFF. The CDR3 DNA sequence: TGTGCCAGCTCACCGGGACAAGGGAACACTGAAGCTTTCTTT.

The chain employs TRBV11-3 and TRBJ2-1, with D tentatively TRBD2 (7 bases). V was pared by 4 bases and J by 12 bases, with 25 bases between. This CDR3 spans 16 amino acids. CDR1 is SGHNT and CDR2 is YENEEA in the germline V gene. The CDR3 is CASSSYGLGGPEAQFF. CDR3 nucleotide sequence: TGTGCCAGCAGCTCGTACGGACTAGGGGGGCCTGAAGCGCAGTTCTTC.

The chain employs TRBV28 and TRBJ1-6; 8 bases match TRBD1. J gave up 5 bases and V 4 bases, and 4 bases lay outside the gene matches. The CDR3 length is 15 residues. CDR1 is MDHEN, CDR2 SYDVKM, per germline. CDR3 sequence (DNA): TGTGCCAGCAGTTGGGACAGGAGCGATAATTCACCCCTCCACTTT. Translating it yields CASSWDRSDNSPLHF. Together with reference TRBV28 and TRBJ1-6, the CDR3 gives the full variable domain: DVKVTQSSRYLVKRTGEKVFLECVQDMDHENMFWYRQDPGLGLRLIYFSYDVKMKEKGDIPEGYSVSREKKERFSLILESASTNQTSMYLCASSWDRSDNSPLHFGNGTRLTVT.

This sequence joins TRBV10-2 and TRBJ1-5; D gene uncertain. CDR1 and CDR2 from the germline V gene are WSHSY and SAAADI. Trimming left V 3 bases short and J 3 bases short, with 6 bases between. There are 13 residues in the CDR3. CDR3 DNA sequence: TGCGCCAGCAGTGATGACAACAATCAGCCCCAGCATTTT. Protein sequence: CASSDDNNQPQHF.

V is TRBV15 and J is TRBJ1-6, with a tentative D call TRBD1 (5 bases). The V end lost 1 base, the J end lost 3 bases, and 10 bases lay between the germline ends. The CDR3 has 16 residues. Germline values: CDR1 LNHNV, CDR2 YYDKDF (reference sequence). The DNA of the CDR3 is TGTGCCACCAGCAGAGGTTCAGGGTACTATAATTCACCCCTCCACTTT. This codes for CATSRGSGYYNSPLHF.

The chain is built from TRBV7-7 and TRBJ2-2; 7 nucleotides align to TRBD1. The germline V gene encodes CDR1 SSHAT and CDR2 FNYEAQ (reference sequence). The CDR3 is made up of 15 amino acids. The junction had 3 bases not matched to a gene; V was cut back by 5 bases and J by 0 bases. The CDR3 coding sequence is TGTGCCAGCAGCCGGGACAGCCCGAACACCGGGGAGCTGTTTTTT. Translating it yields CASSRDSPNTGELFF.